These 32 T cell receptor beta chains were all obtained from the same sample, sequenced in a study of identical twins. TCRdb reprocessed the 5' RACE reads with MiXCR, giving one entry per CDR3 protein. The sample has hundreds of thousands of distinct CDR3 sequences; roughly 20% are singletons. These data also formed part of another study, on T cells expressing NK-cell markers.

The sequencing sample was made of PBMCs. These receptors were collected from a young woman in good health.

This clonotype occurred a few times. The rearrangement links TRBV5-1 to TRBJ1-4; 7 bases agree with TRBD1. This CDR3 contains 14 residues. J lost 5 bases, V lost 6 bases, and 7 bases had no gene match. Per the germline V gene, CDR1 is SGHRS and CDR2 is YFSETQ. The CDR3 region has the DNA TGCGCCAGCACCCAGGGACAGCGCAATGAAAAACTGTTTTTT. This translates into CASTQGQRNEKLFF.

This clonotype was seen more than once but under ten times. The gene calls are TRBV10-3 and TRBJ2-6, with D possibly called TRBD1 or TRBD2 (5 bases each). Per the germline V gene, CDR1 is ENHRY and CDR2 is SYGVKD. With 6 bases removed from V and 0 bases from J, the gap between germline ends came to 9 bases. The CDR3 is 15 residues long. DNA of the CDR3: TGTGCCATCAGCGGGGACCTCTCTGGGGCCAACGTCCTGACTTTC. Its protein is CAISGDLSGANVLTF.

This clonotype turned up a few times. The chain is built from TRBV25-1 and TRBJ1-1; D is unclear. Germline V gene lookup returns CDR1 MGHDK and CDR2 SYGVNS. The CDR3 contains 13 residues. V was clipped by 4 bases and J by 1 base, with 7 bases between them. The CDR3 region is CASSGAGNTEAFF. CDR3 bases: TGTGCCAGCAGTGGCGCGGGGAACACTGAAGCTTTCTTT.

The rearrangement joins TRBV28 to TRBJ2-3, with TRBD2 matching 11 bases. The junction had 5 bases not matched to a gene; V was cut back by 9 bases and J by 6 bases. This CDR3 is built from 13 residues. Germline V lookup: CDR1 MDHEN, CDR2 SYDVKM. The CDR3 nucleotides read TGTGCCAGTAGCGGGAGGGCCCCGGATACGCAGTATTTT. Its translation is CASSGRAPDTQYF.

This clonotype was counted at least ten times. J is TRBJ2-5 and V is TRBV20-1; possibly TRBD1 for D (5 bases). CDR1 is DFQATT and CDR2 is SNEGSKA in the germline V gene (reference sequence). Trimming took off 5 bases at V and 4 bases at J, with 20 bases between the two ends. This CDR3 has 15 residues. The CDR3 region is CSAPRAEQDLETQYF. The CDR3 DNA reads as TGCAGTGCTCCAAGGGCCGAACAGGATTTAGAGACCCAGTACTTC.

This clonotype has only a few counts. The CDR3 DNA sequence: TGTGCCAGCAGCCCCGGGACTAGCGGGAGAAGTGAGCAGTTCTTC. It encodes CASSPGTSGRSEQFF. V and J are TRBV7-2 and TRBJ2-1; 14 bases fit TRBD2. The V gene's germline CDR1 is SGHTA and CDR2 FQGNSA. CDR3 length: 15 amino acids. The V and J ends lost 5 bases and 9 bases, in that order; junction bases with no gene match: 6.

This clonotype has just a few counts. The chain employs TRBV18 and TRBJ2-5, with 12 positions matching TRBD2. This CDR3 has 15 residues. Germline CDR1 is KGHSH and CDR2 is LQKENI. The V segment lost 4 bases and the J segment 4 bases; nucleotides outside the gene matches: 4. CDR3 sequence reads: CASSHGLAGLETQYF. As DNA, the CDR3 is TGTGCCAGCTCACACGGACTAGCGGGGTTAGAGACCCAGTACTTC.

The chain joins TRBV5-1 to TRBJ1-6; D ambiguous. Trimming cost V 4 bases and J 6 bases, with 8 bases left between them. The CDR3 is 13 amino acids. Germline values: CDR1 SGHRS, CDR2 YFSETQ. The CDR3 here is CASSQDLNSPLHF. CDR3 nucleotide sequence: TGCGCCAGCAGCCAAGACCTTAATTCACCCCTCCACTTT.

The CDR3 DNA reads TGTGCCAGCAGCAAAAGGGGGGCCCTCGGGGAGCTGTTTTTT. This translates into CASSKRGALGELFF. The chain has TRBV9 and TRBJ2-2; D might be TRBD1 or TRBD2, each matching 6 bases. CDR1 and CDR2 from the germline V gene are SGDLS and YYNGEE. CDR3 length: 14 amino acids. The V end lost 4 bases, the J end lost 7 bases, and 14 bases lay between the germline ends.

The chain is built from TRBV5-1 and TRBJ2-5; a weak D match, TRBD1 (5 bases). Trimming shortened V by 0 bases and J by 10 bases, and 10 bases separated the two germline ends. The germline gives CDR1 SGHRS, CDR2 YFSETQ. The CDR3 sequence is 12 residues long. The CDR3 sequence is CASSLDRRNQYF. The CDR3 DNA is TGCGCCAGCAGCTTGGACAGGCGAAACCAGTACTTC.

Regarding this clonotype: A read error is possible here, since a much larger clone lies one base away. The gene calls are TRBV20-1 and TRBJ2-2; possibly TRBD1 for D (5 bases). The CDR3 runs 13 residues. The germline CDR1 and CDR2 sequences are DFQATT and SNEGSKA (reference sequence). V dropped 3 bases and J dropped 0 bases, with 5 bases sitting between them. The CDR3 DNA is TGCAGTGCTAGCAGGGCGAACACCGGGGAGCTGTTTTTT. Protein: CSASRANTGELFF.

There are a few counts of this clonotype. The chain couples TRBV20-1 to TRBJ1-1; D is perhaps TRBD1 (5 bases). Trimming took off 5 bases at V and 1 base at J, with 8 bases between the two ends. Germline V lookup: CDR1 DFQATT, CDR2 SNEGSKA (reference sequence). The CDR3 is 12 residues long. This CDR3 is CSALDTNTEAFF. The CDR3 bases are TGCAGTGCTCTGGACACGAACACTGAAGCTTTCTTT.

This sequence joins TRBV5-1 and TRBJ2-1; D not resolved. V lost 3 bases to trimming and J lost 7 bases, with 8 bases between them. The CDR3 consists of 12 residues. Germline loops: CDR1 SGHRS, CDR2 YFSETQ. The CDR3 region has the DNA TGCGCCAGCAGCTCCTACAGAAATGAGCAGTTCTTC. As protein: CASSSYRNEQFF.

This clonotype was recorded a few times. The CDR3 here is CSVAGTGGETQYF. In nucleotides, the CDR3 is TGCAGCGTTGCCGGGACAGGGGGCGAGACCCAGTACTTC. The chain employs TRBV29-1 and TRBJ2-5; 12 bases agree with TRBD1. V trimming: 4 bases; J trimming: 5 bases; junction bases outside the gene matches: 2. The CDR3 is 13 residues long. CDR1 is SQVTM, CDR2 ANQGSEA, per germline. The whole variable domain, remainder taken from reference TRBV29-1 and TRBJ2-5, is SAVISQKPSRDICQRGTSLTIQCQVDSQVTMMFWYRQQPGQSLTLIATANQGSEATYESGFVIDKFPISRPNLTFSTLTVSNMSPEDSSIYLCSVAGTGGETQYFGPGTRLLVL.

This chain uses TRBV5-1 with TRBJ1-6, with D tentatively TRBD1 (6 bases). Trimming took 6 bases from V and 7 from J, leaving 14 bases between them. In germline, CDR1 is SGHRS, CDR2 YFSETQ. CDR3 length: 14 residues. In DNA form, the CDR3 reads TGCGCCAGCAAGCCGGGACATGAAAATTCACCCCTCCACTTT. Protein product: CASKPGHENSPLHF.

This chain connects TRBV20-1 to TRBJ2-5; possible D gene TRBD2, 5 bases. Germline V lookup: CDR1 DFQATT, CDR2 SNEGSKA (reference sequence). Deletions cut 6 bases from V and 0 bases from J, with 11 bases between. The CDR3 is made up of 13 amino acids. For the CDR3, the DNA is TGCAGTGCCGAGGGTACAGACCAAGAGACCCAGTACTTC. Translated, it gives CSAEGTDQETQYF.

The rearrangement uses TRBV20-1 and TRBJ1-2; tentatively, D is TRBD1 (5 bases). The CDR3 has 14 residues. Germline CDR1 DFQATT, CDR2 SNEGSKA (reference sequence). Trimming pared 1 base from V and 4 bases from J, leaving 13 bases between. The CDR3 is CSARVPARAYGYTF. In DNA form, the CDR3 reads TGCAGTGCTAGAGTCCCCGCCAGGGCCTATGGCTACACCTTC.

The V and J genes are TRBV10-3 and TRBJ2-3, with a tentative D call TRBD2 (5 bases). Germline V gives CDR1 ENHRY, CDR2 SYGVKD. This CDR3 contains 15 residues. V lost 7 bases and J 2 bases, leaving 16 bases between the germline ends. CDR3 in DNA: TGTGCCATCACCTCCGGAGGACTCCCCACAGATACGCAGTATTTT. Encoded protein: CAITSGGLPTDTQYF.

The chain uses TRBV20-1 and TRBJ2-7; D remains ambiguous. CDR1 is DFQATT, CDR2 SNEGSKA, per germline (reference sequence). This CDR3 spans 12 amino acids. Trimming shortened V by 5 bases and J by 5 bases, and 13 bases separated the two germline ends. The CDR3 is CSAGVQLDEQYF. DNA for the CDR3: TGCAGTGCTGGGGTCCAGCTCGACGAGCAGTACTTC.

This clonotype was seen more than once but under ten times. The CDR3 sequence: CASSLSASGGAKNIQYF. The CDR3, as DNA: TGTGCCAGCAGTTTATCGGCTAGCGGGGGGGCTAAAAACATTCAGTACTTC. The chain is built from TRBV12-3 or TRBV12-4 and TRBJ2-4; the match to TRBD2 covers 12 bases. V lost 2 bases and J lost 4; bases outside the gene matches: 6. The CDR3 consists of 17 residues.

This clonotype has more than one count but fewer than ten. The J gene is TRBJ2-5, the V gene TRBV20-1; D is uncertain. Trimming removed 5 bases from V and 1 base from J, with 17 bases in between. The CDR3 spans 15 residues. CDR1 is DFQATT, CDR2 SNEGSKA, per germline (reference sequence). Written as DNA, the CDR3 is TGCAGTGCTCTCGCTTGGAGAACCCTCCAAGAGACCCAGTACTTC. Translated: CSALAWRTLQETQYF.

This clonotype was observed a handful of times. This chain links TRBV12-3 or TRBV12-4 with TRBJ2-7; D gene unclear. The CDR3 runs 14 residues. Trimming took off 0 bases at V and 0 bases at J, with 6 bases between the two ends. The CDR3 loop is CASSLARLSYEQYF. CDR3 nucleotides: TGTGCCAGCAGTTTAGCGCGGCTCTCCTACGAGCAGTACTTC.

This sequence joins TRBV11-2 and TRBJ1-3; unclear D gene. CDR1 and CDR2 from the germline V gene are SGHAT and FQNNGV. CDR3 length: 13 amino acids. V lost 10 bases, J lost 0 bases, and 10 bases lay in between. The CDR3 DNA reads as TGTGCCACCACCAGAAGCTCTGGAAACACCATATATTTT. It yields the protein CATTRSSGNTIYF.

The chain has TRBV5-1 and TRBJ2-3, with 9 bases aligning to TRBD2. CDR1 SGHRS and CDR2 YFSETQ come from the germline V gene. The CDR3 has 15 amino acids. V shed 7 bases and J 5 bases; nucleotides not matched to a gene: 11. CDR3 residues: CASRREGTSRDTQYF. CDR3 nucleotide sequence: TGCGCCAGCCGACGGGAAGGGACTAGCCGAGATACGCAGTATTTT.

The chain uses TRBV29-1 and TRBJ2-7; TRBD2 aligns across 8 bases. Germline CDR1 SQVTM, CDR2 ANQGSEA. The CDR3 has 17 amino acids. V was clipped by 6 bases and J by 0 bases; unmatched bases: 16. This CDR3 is CSVVRGLAGSSSYEQYF. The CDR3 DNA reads TGCAGCGTAGTCAGAGGGCTAGCGGGTTCCAGCTCCTACGAGCAGTACTTC.

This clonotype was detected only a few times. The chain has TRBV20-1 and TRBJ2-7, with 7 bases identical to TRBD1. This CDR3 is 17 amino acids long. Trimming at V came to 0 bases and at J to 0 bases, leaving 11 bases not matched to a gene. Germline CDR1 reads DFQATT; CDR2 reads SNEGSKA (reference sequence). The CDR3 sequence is CSAREAPSDRASYEQYF. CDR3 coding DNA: TGCAGTGCTAGAGAGGCCCCTTCCGACAGGGCCTCCTACGAGCAGTACTTC.

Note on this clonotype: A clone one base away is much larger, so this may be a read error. The CDR3 protein is CATSQNPGRHGELFF. The CDR3 nucleotides are TGTGCCACCAGCCAAAACCCAGGGAGGCACGGGGAGCTGTTTTTT. The chain recombines TRBV3-1 with TRBJ2-2; tentatively, D is TRBD2 (6 bases). CDR1 and CDR2 from the germline V gene are LGHDT and YNNKEL (reference sequence). The CDR3 totals 15 residues.

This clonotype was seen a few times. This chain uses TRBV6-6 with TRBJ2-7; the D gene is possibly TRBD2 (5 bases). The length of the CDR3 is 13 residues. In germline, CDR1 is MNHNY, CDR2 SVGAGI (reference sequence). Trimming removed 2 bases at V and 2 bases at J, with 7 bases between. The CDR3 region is CASSYASPYEQYF. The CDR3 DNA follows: TGTGCCAGCAGTTACGCTAGCCCCTACGAGCAGTACTTC.

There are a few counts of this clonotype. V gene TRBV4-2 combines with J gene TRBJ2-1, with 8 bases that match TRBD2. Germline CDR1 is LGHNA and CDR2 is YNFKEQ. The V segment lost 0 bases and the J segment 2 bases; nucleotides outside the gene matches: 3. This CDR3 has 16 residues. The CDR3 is CASSQDMGLAYNEQFF. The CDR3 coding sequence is TGTGCCAGCAGCCAAGATATGGGACTAGCCTACAATGAGCAGTTCTTC.

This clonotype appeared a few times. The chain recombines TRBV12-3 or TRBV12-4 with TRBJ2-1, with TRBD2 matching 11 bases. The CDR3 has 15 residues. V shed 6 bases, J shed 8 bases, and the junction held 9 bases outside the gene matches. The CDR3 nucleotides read TGTGCCAGCAGGACTACTAGCGGGGGAGTCTATGAGCAGTTCTTC. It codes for CASRTTSGGVYEQFF.

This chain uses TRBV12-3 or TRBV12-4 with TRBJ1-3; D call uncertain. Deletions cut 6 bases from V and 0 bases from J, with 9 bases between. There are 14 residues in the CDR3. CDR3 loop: CASRPGSSGNTIYF. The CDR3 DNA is TGTGCCAGCAGACCAGGTTCCTCTGGAAACACCATATATTTT.

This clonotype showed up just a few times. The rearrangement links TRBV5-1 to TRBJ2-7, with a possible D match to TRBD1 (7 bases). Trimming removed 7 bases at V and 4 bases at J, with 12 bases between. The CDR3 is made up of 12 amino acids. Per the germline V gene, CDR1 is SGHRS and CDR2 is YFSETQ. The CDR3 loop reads CASGGGPYEQYF. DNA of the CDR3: TGCGCCAGCGGAGGGGGCCCGTACGAGCAGTACTTC.